Presented here are 32 T cell receptor beta chains from one specimen sequenced in a study of OX40 agonist ivuxolimab in advanced cancers. Produced via immunoSEQ multiplex PCR; TCRdb's table is partial and in-frame only. The repertoire holds some 41,000 clones, with approximately 88% as singletons. This specimen was CD4+ or CD8+ T cells sorted from blood, taken in a trial of the OX40 agonist ivuxolimab. These TCRs come from an adult with an advanced solid tumor such as melanoma, head and neck, liver or kidney cancer.

The chain uses TRBV19 and TRBJ1-1; 8 bases are shared with TRBD1. This CDR3 is built from 14 residues. Germline V gene sequence: CDR1 LNHDA, CDR2 SQIVND (reference sequence). The junction had 9 bases not matched to a gene; V was cut back by 7 bases and J by 5 bases. The chain's CDR3 is CASTHGQGGTEAFF. In DNA, the CDR3 is TGTGCCAGTACCCACGGACAGGGCGGGACTGAAGCTTTCTTT. The variable domain in full, completed from reference TRBV19 and TRBJ1-1, reads DGGITQSPKYLFRKEGQNVTLSCEQNLNHDAMYWYRQDPGQGLRLIYYSQIVNDFQKGDIAEGYSVSREKKESFPLTVTSAQKNPTAFYLCASTHGQGGTEAFFGQGTRLTVV.

J is TRBJ1-4 and V is TRBV6-5; D is ambiguous. Germline loops: CDR1 MNHEY, CDR2 SVGAGI. V was shortened by 3 bases and J by 6 bases, with 8 bases between the two germline ends. This CDR3 has 13 amino acids. CDR3 coding DNA: TGTGCCAGCAGTTATGACCGCTATGAAAAACTGTTTTTT. Protein sequence: CASSYDRYEKLFF.

The chain links TRBV4-1 to TRBJ2-2; 9 bases line up with TRBD2. Trimming at V came to 2 bases and at J to 6 bases, leaving 7 bases not matched to a gene. This CDR3 spans 16 amino acids. Germline V lookup: CDR1 MGHRA, CDR2 YSYEKL. CDR3 coding DNA: TGCGCCAGCAGCCAAAATCTCGCGGGGGGGTCCGGGGAGCTGTTTTTT. Amino acid sequence: CASSQNLAGGSGELFF.

The chain carries TRBV29-1 and TRBJ2-2; a weak D match, TRBD1 (5 bases). V shed 8 bases and J shed 4 bases, with 14 bases lying between them. Germline values: CDR1 SQVTM, CDR2 ANQGSEA. This CDR3 has 13 amino acids. The CDR3 spells CSSRTSGTGELFF. CDR3 DNA: TGCAGCTCGAGGACATCCGGCACCGGGGAGCTGTTTTTT.

This chain uses TRBV5-4 with TRBJ1-2, with TRBD1 identical over 7 bases. The germline V gene encodes CDR1 SGHNT and CDR2 YYREEE (reference sequence). This CDR3 has 14 amino acids. V lost 4 bases to trimming and J lost 3 bases; unmatched junction nucleotides: 6. CDR3 DNA sequence: TGTGCCAGCAGCCCAGGACAGGTATACTATGGCTACACCTTC. Translated, it gives CASSPGQVYYGYTF. Full variable domain (rest looked up from reference TRBV5-4 and TRBJ1-2): ETGVTQSPTHLIKTRGQQVTLRCSSQSGHNTVSWYQQALGQGPQFIFQYYREEENGRGNFPPRFSGLQFPNYSSELNVNALELDDSALYLCASSPGQVYYGYTFGSGTRLTVV.

This chain uses TRBV15 with TRBJ2-1; 7 nucleotides agree with TRBD1. Germline CDR1 LNHNV, CDR2 YYDKDF (reference sequence). V shed 0 bases, J shed 8 bases, and the junction held 10 bases outside the gene matches. CDR3 length equals 16 residues. The CDR3 bases are TGTGCCACCAGCAGAGATTTGACAGGGCAGATTGATGAGCAGTTCTTC. Its translation is CATSRDLTGQIDEQFF.

V gene TRBV7-9 combines with J gene TRBJ2-7; D could derive from TRBD1 or TRBD2 (5 bases each). This CDR3 has 14 amino acids. The V end lost 5 bases, the J end lost 2 bases, and 13 bases lay between the germline ends. Germline CDR1 SEHNR, CDR2 FQNEAQ (reference sequence). The CDR3 sequence: CASSLGTATYEQYF. The CDR3 nucleotides read TGTGCCAGCAGCCTCGGGACGGCAACCTACGAGCAGTACTTC.

The genes are TRBV4-1 and TRBJ2-3; TRBD2 agrees at 13 bases. V gave up 0 bases and J gave up 11 bases; unmatched junction bases: 8. Germline V gene sequence: CDR1 MGHRA, CDR2 YSYEKL. The CDR3 sequence is 16 residues long. The CDR3 DNA reads as TGCGCCAGCAGCCAAGATCCCGGGACTAGCGGGGTGATGCAGTATTTT. Its protein is CASSQDPGTSGVMQYF.

The J gene is TRBJ1-3, the V gene TRBV6-5; D uncertain. Deletions cut 4 bases from V and 1 base from J, with 8 bases between. The CDR3 totals 14 residues. Germline V lookup: CDR1 MNHEY, CDR2 SVGAGI. The CDR3 DNA reads as TGTGCCAGCAGTTCCGATCTATCTGGAAACACCATATATTTT. Its protein product is CASSSDLSGNTIYF.

The chain carries TRBV7-2 and TRBJ1-3; D is uncertain. The ends were cut back, 1 base at V and 4 bases at J, with 11 bases in the middle. From germline, CDR1 is SGHTA and CDR2 FQGNSA. This CDR3 comprises 15 residues. CDR3 in amino acids: CASSLVVGSGNTIYF. The CDR3 nucleotides are TGTGCCAGCAGCTTAGTAGTCGGTTCCGGAAACACCATATATTTT.

This chain connects TRBV7-9 to TRBJ2-5; unclear D gene. The length of the CDR3 is 12 residues. The germline CDR1 and CDR2 sequences are SEHNR and FQNEAQ (reference sequence). Trimming stripped 0 bases from V and 5 bases from J, with 4 bases between. Here the CDR3 DNA reads TGTGCCAGCAGCTTAGCGAGCGAGACCCAGTACTTC. It encodes CASSLASETQYF.

CDR3 sequence: CASRLSGASTDTQYF. The CDR3 DNA sequence: TGTGCCAGCAGGCTCAGCGGGGCGAGCACAGATACGCAGTATTTT. The V and J genes are TRBV6-5 and TRBJ2-3, with TRBD2 matching over 7 bases. The CDR3 extends over 15 amino acids. The V and J ends lost 6 bases and 0 bases, in that order; junction bases with no gene match: 6. Per the germline V gene, CDR1 is MNHEY and CDR2 is SVGAGI.

This clone turned up a few times. This rearrangement joins TRBV5-1 to TRBJ2-2, with TRBD2 matching 10 bases. Germline V CDR1 and CDR2: SGHRS, YFSETQ. The V segment lost 3 bases and the J segment 2 bases; nucleotides outside the gene matches: 4. The CDR3 is made up of 16 amino acids. The CDR3 loop is CASSSLAGANTGELFF. CDR3 in DNA: TGCGCCAGCAGCTCGCTAGCGGGGGCCAACACCGGGGAGCTGTTTTTT.

The chain recombines TRBV19 with TRBJ1-2; D is possibly TRBD1 (5 bases). CDR3 length equals 13 residues. Germline assignment: CDR1 LNHDA and CDR2 SQIVND (reference sequence). Trimming stripped 3 bases from V and 7 bases from J, with 12 bases between. CDR3 amino acids: CASSMVGPSGYTF. The CDR3 bases are TGTGCCAGTAGTATGGTGGGACCGAGTGGCTACACCTTC.

The chain links TRBV2 to TRBJ2-1; the match to TRBD2 covers 16 bases. Trimming removed 2 bases from V and 8 bases from J; junction bases left unmatched: 3. CDR1 and CDR2 (germline): SNHLY, FYNNEI. The CDR3 covers 16 residues. The DNA for the CDR3 is TGTGCCAGCAGTGAACAGGGACTAGCGGGGGGGGATGAGCAGTTCTTC. Protein sequence: CASSEQGLAGGDEQFF.

This chain connects TRBV4-2 to TRBJ2-7; D gene uncertain. The CDR3 runs 14 residues. Trimming took 3 bases from V and 0 from J, leaving 9 bases between them. Germline CDR1 and CDR2: LGHNA and YNFKEQ. The CDR3 nucleotides read TGTGCCAGCAGCCAGCAGGAGAGCTCCTACGAGCAGTACTTC. It specifies CASSQQESSYEQYF.

V is TRBV7-9 and J is TRBJ2-1; D might be TRBD2 (5 bases). Germline V gene sequence: CDR1 SEHNR, CDR2 FQNEAQ (reference sequence). V lost 2 bases, J lost 3 bases, and 17 bases lay in between. The CDR3 runs to 17 residues. The CDR3 spells CASSLKLRLAVYNEQFF. The CDR3 region has the DNA TGTGCCAGCAGCTTAAAATTAAGGCTAGCTGTCTACAATGAGCAGTTCTTC.

This clone has only one observation. This chain joins TRBV5-8 and TRBJ1-2; D gene uncertain. V was clipped by 4 bases and J by 2 bases, with 9 bases between them. The CDR3 is made up of 13 amino acids. CDR1 is SGHTS and CDR2 is YDEGEE in the germline V gene. The CDR3 loop is CASSPRQNYGYTF. Written as DNA, the CDR3 is TGTGCCAGCAGCCCCCGGCAGAACTATGGCTACACCTTC.

This clone occurred once. V gene TRBV10-3 combines with J gene TRBJ2-1, with 10 bases lining up with TRBD2. Looked up from germline, CDR1 is ENHRY and CDR2 is SYGVKD. V shed 6 bases, J shed 4 bases, and the junction held 6 bases outside the gene matches. The CDR3 loop spans 15 amino acids. CDR3 sequence: CAISPLAGDYNEQFF. The CDR3 region has the DNA TGTGCCATCAGCCCCCTAGCGGGGGATTACAATGAGCAGTTCTTC.

This chain connects TRBV6-1 to TRBJ1-2, with TRBD1 as a possible D gene (6 bases). V lost 6 bases to trimming and J lost 2 bases, with 13 bases between them. Germline-derived CDR1 and CDR2 are MNHNS and SASEGT. The CDR3 consists of 14 residues. CDR3 region: CASRRTVGNYGYTF. Here the CDR3 DNA reads TGTGCCAGCAGGAGGACAGTGGGAAACTATGGCTACACCTTC.

This clone was detected once. V is TRBV5-1 and J is TRBJ2-1; 7 bases match TRBD1. This CDR3 contains 13 residues. Germline CDR1 is SGHRS and CDR2 is YFSETQ. Losses at the gene ends were 4 bases for V and 6 bases for J; bases not matched to a gene: 4. The CDR3 DNA follows: TGCGCCAGCAGCCTGGGACAGTCCAATGAGCAGTTCTTC. Amino acids: CASSLGQSNEQFF.

V usage is TRBV5-1 and J usage is TRBJ2-3; 14 bases agree with TRBD2. CDR1 is SGHRS and CDR2 is YFSETQ in the germline V gene. The CDR3 runs 17 residues. Germline trimming cut 2 bases from V and 4 bases from J; bases unmatched to any gene: 6. The CDR3 region is CASSFKTSGGGADTQYF. As DNA, the CDR3 is TGCGCCAGCAGCTTCAAGACTAGCGGGGGGGGCGCAGATACGCAGTATTTT.

The rearrangement uses TRBV5-1 and TRBJ2-1; 12 bases are a match to TRBD2. Trimming removed 3 bases from V and 4 bases from J; junction bases left unmatched: 2. CDR1 and CDR2 (germline): SGHRS, YFSETQ. This CDR3 contains 15 residues. The CDR3 sequence: CASSSTSGGYNEQFF. DNA for the CDR3: TGCGCCAGCAGCTCGACTAGCGGGGGATACAATGAGCAGTTCTTC.

The CDR3 region has the DNA TGTGCTAGTGGTGGCGGGAGCGGGGGGCACACAGATACGCAGTATTTT. Its protein product is CASGGGSGGHTDTQYF. V is TRBV12-5 and J is TRBJ2-3; 9 bases line up with TRBD2. V shed 5 bases, J shed 2 bases, and the junction held 8 bases outside the gene matches. CDR3 length equals 16 residues. Germline lookup yields CDR1 LGHNT and CDR2 FRNRAP.

This chain uses TRBV6-6 with TRBJ2-7; 8 bases align to TRBD2. Germline-derived CDR1 and CDR2 are MNHNY and SVGAGI (reference sequence). The CDR3 has 15 amino acids. Trimming cost V 5 bases and J 10 bases; bases outside gene matches: 16. The CDR3 DNA reads TGTGCCAGCAGTGCACCGGGACTAGGGGCCCTCGAACAGTACTTC. Amino acids: CASSAPGLGALEQYF.

This chain connects TRBV19 to TRBJ1-6; 9 positions match TRBD1. Germline assignment: CDR1 LNHDA and CDR2 SQIVND (reference sequence). The CDR3 sequence is 18 residues long. V lost 5 bases, J lost 0 bases, and 8 bases stayed unmatched. The CDR3 DNA sequence: TGTGCCAGTAGTGTGGGACAGGGTATCGGCTCCTATAATTCACCCCTCCACTTT. Residues: CASSVGQGIGSYNSPLHF.

DNA of the CDR3: TGTGCCAGCAGCTTTCGGACCAAACTCACCTTC. Translated, it gives CASSFRTKLTF. The chain employs TRBV7-3 and TRBJ1-2; D ambiguous. This CDR3 region has 11 residues. Trimming shortened V by 3 bases and J by 13 bases, and 12 bases separated the two germline ends. CDR1 and CDR2 (germline): SGHTA, FQGTGA.

The chain links TRBV5-1 to TRBJ2-4, with unresolved D. V lost 0 bases to trimming and J lost 6 bases, with 4 bases between them. The V gene's germline CDR1 is SGHRS and CDR2 YFSETQ. This CDR3 contains 12 residues. The CDR3 coding sequence is TGCGCCAGCAGCTTGGTGGGAAACATTCAGTACTTC. The encoded protein is CASSLVGNIQYF.

The chain recombines TRBV5-6 with TRBJ1-1; maybe TRBD1 (5 bases). V was shortened by 6 bases and J by 3 bases, with 24 bases between the two germline ends. Germline V gene data show CDR1 as SGHDT and CDR2 as YYEEEE. The CDR3 contains 17 residues. The CDR3 bases are TGTGCCAGCATAATGGGAGGGGCAGGCGAGGATTACACTGAAGCTTTCTTT. Its translation is CASIMGGAGEDYTEAFF.

The J gene is TRBJ2-3, the V gene TRBV9, with TRBD2 matching 8 bases. The V segment lost 0 bases and the J segment 4 bases; nucleotides outside the gene matches: 10. CDR1 and CDR2 (germline): SGDLS, YYNGEE. This CDR3 contains 17 residues. The CDR3: CASSVDPLGGGSDTQYF. Written as DNA, the CDR3 is TGTGCCAGCAGCGTAGACCCCCTTGGCGGGGGGTCAGATACGCAGTATTTT.

The CDR3 DNA follows: TGTGCCAGCAGCCTTAGCGGGGTTACTTACAATGAGCAGTTCTTC. Translated, it gives CASSLSGVTYNEQFF. This chain connects TRBV13 to TRBJ2-1; 8 positions match TRBD2. The germline V gene has CDR1 PRHDT and CDR2 FYEKMQ (reference sequence). The V gene end was trimmed by 5 bases and the J gene end by 4 bases; junction bases not matched to a gene: 7. The CDR3 covers 15 residues.

The CDR3 DNA sequence: TGCAGCGTTACTAGCGGGGGGGCCCTAGGAGATACGCAGTATTTT. It specifies CSVTSGGALGDTQYF. The J gene is TRBJ2-3, the V gene TRBV29-1; 13 positions agree with TRBD2. V lost 5 bases and J lost 5; bases outside the gene matches: 7. The CDR3 covers 15 residues. Germline CDR1 reads SQVTM; CDR2 reads ANQGSEA.